A selection of T cell receptor beta chains follows, all from one sample in a study of blood T cell repertoires in COVID-19. The method was immunoSEQ multiplex PCR; TCRdb's version includes in-frame clones alone and lacks a portion of them. The sample shows roughly 150,000 clones, roughly 84% of them seen only once. Material: peripheral blood. These receptors originate from an older woman with COVID-19, enrolled during active disease. CDR3s include the opening cysteine and the closing phenylalanine or tryptophan. A D gene is named only where the DNA matches it firmly. Where a row states a size, it is once, few, many or the class of an expanded clone; other rows omit it.

clone_size: NA; v_call: TRBV6-6; j_call: TRBJ1-1; d_call: NA; cdr3_length: 14; cdr3_aa: CASRGWVTTIEAFF; cdr3_nt: TGTGCCAGCCGGGGATGGGTGACCACGATTGAAGCTTTCTTT
clone_size: NA; v_call: TRBV3-1/TRBV3-2; j_call: TRBJ1-6; d_call: NA; cdr3_length: 16; cdr3_aa: CASSQDPAGFNSPLHF; cdr3_nt: TGTGCCAGCAGCCAGGACCCCGCAGGGTTTAATTCACCCCTCCACTTT
clone_size: NA; v_call: TRBV5-1; j_call: TRBJ1-4; d_call: TRBD1; cdr3_length: 15; cdr3_aa: CASSPRTGGSEKLFF; cdr3_nt: TGCGCCAGCAGCCCTCGGACAGGGGGAAGTGAAAAACTGTTTTTT
clone_size: NA; v_call: TRBV4-2; j_call: TRBJ1-5; d_call: NA; cdr3_length: 16; cdr3_aa: CASSQDLAGFLRPQHF; cdr3_nt: TGTGCCAGCAGCCAAGATCTTGCGGGGTTTCTGCGGCCCCAGCATTTT
clone_size: NA; v_call: TRBV5-1; j_call: TRBJ1-3; d_call: NA; cdr3_length: 18; cdr3_aa: CASSLVRSGPFSGNTIYF; cdr3_nt: TGCGCCAGCAGCTTGGTACGGTCAGGGCCTTTCTCTGGAAACACCATATATTTT
clone_size: few; v_call: TRBV20-1; j_call: TRBJ2-7; d_call: NA; cdr3_length: 11; cdr3_aa: CSASGSNEQYF; cdr3_nt: TGCAGTGCTAGCGGGAGTAACGAGCAGTACTTC
clone_size: NA; v_call: TRBV2; j_call: TRBJ1-3; d_call: NA; cdr3_length: 15; cdr3_aa: CASSVRQNSGNTIYF; cdr3_nt: TGTGCCAGCAGTGTGAGACAGAACTCTGGAAACACCATATATTTT
clone_size: NA; v_call: TRBV11-2; j_call: TRBJ2-7; d_call: NA; cdr3_length: 14; cdr3_aa: CASSPGVEVYEQYF; cdr3_nt: TGTGCCAGCAGTCCAGGGGTGGAGGTCTACGAGCAGTACTTC
clone_size: NA; v_call: TRBV19; j_call: TRBJ1-3; d_call: TRBD1; cdr3_length: 15; cdr3_aa: CASSTGTGGRNTIYF; cdr3_nt: TGTGCCAGTAGTACCGGGACAGGGGGTAGAAACACCATATATTTT
clone_size: NA; v_call: TRBV25-1; j_call: TRBJ1-2; d_call: NA; cdr3_length: 12; cdr3_aa: CASSASGASYTF; cdr3_nt: TGTGCCAGCAGTGCCTCAGGGGCGAGCTACACCTTC
clone_size: NA; v_call: TRBV7-2; j_call: TRBJ2-1; d_call: NA; cdr3_length: 14; cdr3_aa: CASSSYRAYNEQFF; cdr3_nt: TGTGCCAGCAGCTCGTATCGGGCCTACAATGAGCAGTTCTTC
clone_size: NA; v_call: TRBV6-5; j_call: TRBJ2-1; d_call: TRBD1; cdr3_length: 14; cdr3_aa: CASSLGQGYNEQFF; cdr3_nt: TGTGCCAGCAGCCTCGGACAGGGTTACAATGAGCAGTTCTTC
clone_size: NA; v_call: TRBV27; j_call: TRBJ2-6; d_call: NA; cdr3_length: 16; cdr3_aa: CASSATGLRGANVLTF; cdr3_nt: TGTGCCAGCAGTGCGACAGGCCTTCGGGGGGCCAACGTCCTGACTTTC
clone_size: NA; v_call: TRBV5-5; j_call: TRBJ1-5; d_call: NA; cdr3_length: 14; cdr3_aa: CASSLASSNQPQHF; cdr3_nt: TGTGCCAGCAGCTTGGCCAGTAGCAATCAGCCCCAGCATTTT
clone_size: NA; v_call: TRBV3-1/TRBV3-2; j_call: TRBJ1-4; d_call: NA; cdr3_length: 16; cdr3_aa: CASSQIHWAGKEKLFF; cdr3_nt: TGTGCCAGCAGCCAAATTCATTGGGCCGGGAAGGAAAAACTGTTTTTT
clone_size: NA; v_call: TRBV5-1; j_call: TRBJ2-3; d_call: NA; cdr3_length: 13; cdr3_aa: CATAGPGGDTQYF; cdr3_nt: TGCGCCACCGCCGGGCCCGGAGGAGATACGCAGTATTTT
clone_size: NA; v_call: TRBV25-1; j_call: TRBJ2-2; d_call: NA; cdr3_length: 12; cdr3_aa: CASTGGAGELFF; cdr3_nt: TGTGCCAGCACCGGAGGGGCCGGGGAGCTGTTTTTT
clone_size: NA; v_call: TRBV12-5; j_call: TRBJ2-1; d_call: TRBD2; cdr3_length: 15; cdr3_aa: CASGRGTSGANEQFF; cdr3_nt: TGTGCTAGTGGTCGCGGGACTAGCGGGGCTAATGAGCAGTTCTTC
clone_size: NA; v_call: TRBV3-1/TRBV3-2; j_call: TRBJ2-7; d_call: NA; cdr3_length: 15; cdr3_aa: CASSLWRQLSYEQYF; cdr3_nt: TGTGCCAGCAGCTTATGGCGACAGCTCTCCTACGAGCAGTACTTC
clone_size: many; v_call: TRBV28; j_call: TRBJ2-2; d_call: TRBD1; cdr3_length: 15; cdr3_aa: CASSGTERNTGELFF; cdr3_nt: TGTGCCAGCAGCGGGACAGAACGTAACACCGGGGAGCTGTTTTTT
clone_size: NA; v_call: TRBV27; j_call: TRBJ2-2; d_call: TRBD1; cdr3_length: 16; cdr3_aa: CASSLGTAWNTGELFF; cdr3_nt: TGTGCCAGCAGTTTAGGGACAGCTTGGAACACCGGGGAGCTGTTTTTT
clone_size: NA; v_call: TRBV9; j_call: TRBJ1-1; d_call: NA; cdr3_length: 15; cdr3_aa: CASSVAGGPSFEAFF; cdr3_nt: TGTGCCAGCAGCGTAGCTGGGGGCCCCTCCTTTGAAGCTTTCTTT
clone_size: once; v_call: TRBV7-3; j_call: TRBJ2-1; d_call: NA; cdr3_length: 17; cdr3_aa: CASSPSASFLGFNEQFF; cdr3_nt: TGTGCCAGCAGCCCGTCCGCCAGTTTTCTTGGTTTCAATGAGCAGTTCTTC
clone_size: NA; v_call: TRBV18; j_call: TRBJ1-1; d_call: TRBD1; cdr3_length: 14; cdr3_aa: CASSGQLGNTEAFF; cdr3_nt: TGTGCCAGCTCGGGACAGTTGGGGAACACTGAAGCTTTCTTT
clone_size: NA; v_call: TRBV29-1; j_call: TRBJ1-2; d_call: NA; cdr3_length: 15; cdr3_aa: CSVEDPNSGNYGYTF; cdr3_nt: TGCAGCGTTGAAGATCCAAACTCAGGGAACTATGGCTACACCTTC
clone_size: NA; v_call: TRBV6-6; j_call: TRBJ1-1; d_call: NA; cdr3_length: 13; cdr3_aa: CASSRRGDTEAFF; cdr3_nt: TGTGCCAGCAGTAGGCGGGGAGACACTGAAGCTTTCTTT
clone_size: NA; v_call: TRBV11-3; j_call: TRBJ1-2; d_call: NA; cdr3_length: 13; cdr3_aa: CASSVVGSTGYTF; cdr3_nt: TGTGCCAGCAGCGTGGTGGGCAGTACGGGCTACACCTTC
clone_size: NA; v_call: TRBV3-1/TRBV3-2; j_call: TRBJ1-3; d_call: NA; cdr3_length: 15; cdr3_aa: CASSQDRTRGNTIYF; cdr3_nt: TGTGCCAGCAGCCAAGATAGGACACGTGGAAACACCATATATTTT
clone_size: NA; v_call: TRBV10-3; j_call: TRBJ1-4; d_call: TRBD1; cdr3_length: 14; cdr3_aa: CAISEGTGSEKLFF; cdr3_nt: TGTGCCATCAGTGAGGGGACAGGCTCTGAAAAACTGTTTTTT
clone_size: NA; v_call: TRBV29-1; j_call: TRBJ2-3; d_call: NA; cdr3_length: 12; cdr3_aa: CSAPTKADTQYF; cdr3_nt: TGCAGCGCCCCTACTAAGGCAGATACGCAGTATTTT
clone_size: NA; v_call: TRBV5-1; j_call: TRBJ2-3; d_call: TRBD2; cdr3_length: 14; cdr3_aa: CATRRDYPTDTQYF; cdr3_nt: TGCGCCACCAGACGGGACTACCCCACAGATACGCAGTATTTT
clone_size: few; v_call: TRBV5-1; j_call: TRBJ1-3; d_call: NA; cdr3_length: 14; cdr3_aa: CASSLSVSGNTIYF; cdr3_nt: TGCGCCAGCAGCTTGTCGGTCTCTGGAAACACCATATATTTT
clone_size: NA; v_call: TRBV15; j_call: TRBJ2-7; d_call: NA; cdr3_length: 18; cdr3_aa: CATSRDRGRTSRFYEQYF; cdr3_nt: TGTGCCACCAGCAGAGATAGGGGCAGGACCTCTCGGTTCTACGAGCAGTACTTC
clone_size: NA; v_call: TRBV3-1/TRBV3-2; j_call: TRBJ1-6; d_call: NA; cdr3_length: 15; cdr3_aa: CASSQMRTANSPLHF; cdr3_nt: TGTGCCAGCAGCCAGATGAGGACAGCCAATTCACCCCTCCACTTT
clone_size: NA; v_call: TRBV7-9; j_call: TRBJ1-2; d_call: TRBD1; cdr3_length: 13; cdr3_aa: CASSTGQEIRYTF; cdr3_nt: TGTGCCAGCAGCACGGGACAGGAGATTCGCTACACCTTC
clone_size: NA; v_call: TRBV27; j_call: TRBJ1-5; d_call: TRBD1; cdr3_length: 13; cdr3_aa: CASSRQGNQPQHF; cdr3_nt: TGTGCCAGCAGCCGACAGGGTAATCAGCCCCAGCATTTT
clone_size: few; v_call: TRBV9; j_call: TRBJ1-1; d_call: TRBD1; cdr3_length: 17; cdr3_aa: CASSVDPPGGAVTEAFF; cdr3_nt: TGTGCCAGCAGCGTAGATCCTCCAGGGGGCGCGGTAACTGAAGCTTTCTTT
clone_size: NA; v_call: TRBV5-5; j_call: TRBJ2-7; d_call: NA; cdr3_length: 14; cdr3_aa: CASSSRDRRPEQYF; cdr3_nt: TGTGCCAGCAGCTCGCGGGACCGACGACCCGAGCAGTACTTC
clone_size: NA; v_call: TRBV5-5; j_call: TRBJ1-4; d_call: TRBD1; cdr3_length: 14; cdr3_aa: CASSFTGGYEKLFF; cdr3_nt: TGTGCCAGCAGCTTTACAGGGGGGTATGAAAAACTGTTTTTT
clone_size: NA; v_call: TRBV18; j_call: TRBJ1-5; d_call: NA; cdr3_length: 17; cdr3_aa: CASSPPEQGRANQPQHF; cdr3_nt: TGTGCCAGCTCACCACCGGAGCAGGGAAGAGCCAATCAGCCCCAGCATTTT
clone_size: NA; v_call: TRBV21-1; j_call: TRBJ2-1; d_call: NA; cdr3_length: 16; cdr3_aa: CASSKLVGVLYNEQFF; cdr3_nt: TGTGCCAGCAGCAAACTAGTGGGTGTATTATACAATGAGCAGTTCTTC
clone_size: NA; v_call: TRBV6-5; j_call: TRBJ1-2; d_call: NA; cdr3_length: 14; cdr3_aa: CASSYSGGDDGYTF; cdr3_nt: TGTGCCAGCAGTTACTCGGGGGGGGATGATGGCTACACCTTC
clone_size: NA; v_call: TRBV5-4; j_call: TRBJ1-2; d_call: TRBD1; cdr3_length: 14; cdr3_aa: CASSSGTGGRGYTF; cdr3_nt: TGTGCCAGCAGCTCCGGGACAGGGGGCAGAGGCTACACCTTC
clone_size: NA; v_call: TRBV6-5; j_call: TRBJ1-4; d_call: NA; cdr3_length: 15; cdr3_aa: CASSYSRVTNEKLFF; cdr3_nt: TGTGCCAGCAGTTACTCGAGGGTGACTAATGAAAAACTGTTTTTT
clone_size: NA; v_call: TRBV28; j_call: TRBJ1-1; d_call: TRBD1; cdr3_length: 17; cdr3_aa: CASSRIYPGGLYTEAFF; cdr3_nt: TGTGCCAGCAGCCGTATATACCCAGGGGGCTTGTACACTGAAGCTTTCTTT
clone_size: NA; v_call: TRBV19; j_call: TRBJ2-7; d_call: NA; cdr3_length: 14; cdr3_aa: CASSKQGESWEQYF; cdr3_nt: TGTGCCAGTAGTAAACAGGGCGAGTCGTGGGAGCAGTACTTC
clone_size: NA; v_call: TRBV29-1; j_call: TRBJ1-2; d_call: NA; cdr3_length: 12; cdr3_aa: CSVDGGGLGYTF; cdr3_nt: TGCAGCGTTGATGGAGGCGGACTTGGCTACACCTTC
clone_size: NA; v_call: TRBV29-1; j_call: TRBJ1-1; d_call: NA; cdr3_length: 14; cdr3_aa: CSAVGEESVTEAFF; cdr3_nt: TGCAGCGCCGTAGGTGAGGAATCGGTAACTGAAGCTTTCTTT
clone_size: NA; v_call: TRBV7-9; j_call: TRBJ2-5; d_call: NA; cdr3_length: 15; cdr3_aa: CASSSLSSRGETQYF; cdr3_nt: TGTGCCAGCAGCTCTCTCAGCAGCCGGGGAGAGACCCAGTACTTC
clone_size: NA; v_call: TRBV6-1; j_call: TRBJ2-2; d_call: TRBD2; cdr3_length: 15; cdr3_aa: CASSETSGSRGELFF; cdr3_nt: TGTGCCAGCAGTGAGACTAGCGGGAGTAGGGGGGAGCTGTTTTTT
clone_size: NA; v_call: TRBV6-5; j_call: TRBJ2-7; d_call: NA; cdr3_length: 14; cdr3_aa: CATFGARTTYEQYF; cdr3_nt: TGTGCCACCTTTGGGGCACGAACTACCTACGAGCAGTACTTC
clone_size: NA; v_call: TRBV5-1; j_call: TRBJ2-5; d_call: TRBD1; cdr3_length: 14; cdr3_aa: CASSPDRAQETQYF; cdr3_nt: TGCGCCAGCAGCCCTGACAGGGCCCAAGAGACCCAGTACTTC
clone_size: NA; v_call: TRBV12-3/TRBV12-4; j_call: TRBJ1-3; d_call: NA; cdr3_length: 12; cdr3_aa: CASSLFRNTIYF; cdr3_nt: TGTGCCAGCAGTTTATTCAGAAACACCATATATTTT
clone_size: many; v_call: TRBV18; j_call: TRBJ1-1; d_call: NA; cdr3_length: 13; cdr3_aa: CASSPMDTGEAFF; cdr3_nt: TGTGCCAGCTCACCAATGGACACGGGTGAAGCTTTCTTT
clone_size: NA; v_call: TRBV27; j_call: TRBJ2-3; d_call: TRBD2; cdr3_length: 18; cdr3_aa: CASSHQPRLAGLSDTQYF; cdr3_nt: TGTGCCAGCAGTCACCAACCCAGACTAGCGGGATTATCGGATACGCAGTATTTT
clone_size: once; v_call: TRBV27; j_call: TRBJ2-2; d_call: NA; cdr3_length: 14; cdr3_aa: CASSLNRVTGELFF; cdr3_nt: TGTGCCAGCAGCCTCAACCGGGTTACCGGGGAGCTGTTTTTT